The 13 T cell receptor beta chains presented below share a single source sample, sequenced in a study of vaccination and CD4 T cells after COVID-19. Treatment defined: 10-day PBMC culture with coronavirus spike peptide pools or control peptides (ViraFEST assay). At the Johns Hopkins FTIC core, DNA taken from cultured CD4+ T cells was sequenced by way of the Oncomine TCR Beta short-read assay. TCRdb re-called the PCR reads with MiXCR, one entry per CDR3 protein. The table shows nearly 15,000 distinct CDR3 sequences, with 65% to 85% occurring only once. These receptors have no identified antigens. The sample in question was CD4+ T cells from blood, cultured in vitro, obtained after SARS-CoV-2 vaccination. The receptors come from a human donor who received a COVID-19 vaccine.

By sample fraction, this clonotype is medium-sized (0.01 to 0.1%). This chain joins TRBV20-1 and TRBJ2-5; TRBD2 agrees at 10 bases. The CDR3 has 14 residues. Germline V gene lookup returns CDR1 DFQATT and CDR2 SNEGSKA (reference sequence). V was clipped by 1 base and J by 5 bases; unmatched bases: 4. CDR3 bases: TGCAGTGCTAGAGGTAGCGGGGGGTTGGAGACCCAGTACTTC. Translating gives CSARGSGGLETQYF.

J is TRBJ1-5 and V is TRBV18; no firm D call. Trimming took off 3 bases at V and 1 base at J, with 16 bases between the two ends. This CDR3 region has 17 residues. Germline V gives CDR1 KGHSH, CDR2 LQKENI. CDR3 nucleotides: TGTGCCAGCTCACCTTACACGGCCGGGGTGAGCAATCAGCCCCAGCATTTT. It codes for CASSPYTAGVSNQPQHF.

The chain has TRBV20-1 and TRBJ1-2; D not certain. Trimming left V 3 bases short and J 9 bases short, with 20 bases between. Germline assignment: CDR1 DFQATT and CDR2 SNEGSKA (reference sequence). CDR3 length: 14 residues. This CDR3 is CSASISGSGISYTF. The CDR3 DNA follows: TGCAGTGCTAGCATCTCGGGAAGTGGGATTAGCTACACCTTC.

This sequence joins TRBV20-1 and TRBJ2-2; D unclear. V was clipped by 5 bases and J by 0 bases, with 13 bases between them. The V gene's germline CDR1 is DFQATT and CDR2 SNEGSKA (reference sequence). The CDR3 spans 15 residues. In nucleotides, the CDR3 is TGCAGTGCTGTTCCTCCGGAGCCGAACACCGGGGAGCTGTTTTTT. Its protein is CSAVPPEPNTGELFF.

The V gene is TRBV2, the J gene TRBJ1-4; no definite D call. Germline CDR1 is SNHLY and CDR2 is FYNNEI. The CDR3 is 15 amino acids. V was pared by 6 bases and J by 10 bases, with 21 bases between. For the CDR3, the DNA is TGTGCCAGCAGCCAAGAACCGCCCCGGGCAGGAAAACTGTTTTTT. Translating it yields CASSQEPPRAGKLFF.

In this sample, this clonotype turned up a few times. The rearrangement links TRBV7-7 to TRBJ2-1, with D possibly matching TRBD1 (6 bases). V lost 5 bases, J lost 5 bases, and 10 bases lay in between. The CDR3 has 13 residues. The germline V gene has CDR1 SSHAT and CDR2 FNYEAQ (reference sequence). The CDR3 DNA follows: TGTGCCAGCAGCCGAGGACAGAACAATGAGCAGTTCTTC. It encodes CASSRGQNNEQFF. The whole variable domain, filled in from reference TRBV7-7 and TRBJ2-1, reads GAGVSQSPRYKVTKRGQDVTLRCDPISSHATLYWYQQALGQGPEFLTYFNYEAQPDKSGLPSDRFSAERPEGSISTLTIQRTEQRDSAMYRCASSRGQNNEQFFGPGTRLTVL.

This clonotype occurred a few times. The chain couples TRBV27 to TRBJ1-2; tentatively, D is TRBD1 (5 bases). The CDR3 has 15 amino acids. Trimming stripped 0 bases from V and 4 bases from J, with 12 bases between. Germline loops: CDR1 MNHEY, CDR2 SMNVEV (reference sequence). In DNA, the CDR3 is TGTGCCAGCAGTTTATCGGGTATGGGGGGCTATGGCTACACCTTC. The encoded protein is CASSLSGMGGYGYTF.

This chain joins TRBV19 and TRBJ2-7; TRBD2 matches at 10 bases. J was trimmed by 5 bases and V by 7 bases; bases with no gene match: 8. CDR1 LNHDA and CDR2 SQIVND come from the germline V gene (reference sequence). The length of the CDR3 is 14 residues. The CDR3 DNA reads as TGTGCCAGTAAAAGGACTAGCGGTGACAACGAGCAGTACTTC. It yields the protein CASKRTSGDNEQYF. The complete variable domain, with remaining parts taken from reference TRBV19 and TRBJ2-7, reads DGGITQSPKYLFRKEGQNVTLSCEQNLNHDAMYWYRQDPGQGLRLIYYSQIVNDFQKGDIAEGYSVSREKKESFPLTVTSAQKNPTAFYLCASKRTSGDNEQYFGPGTRLTVT.

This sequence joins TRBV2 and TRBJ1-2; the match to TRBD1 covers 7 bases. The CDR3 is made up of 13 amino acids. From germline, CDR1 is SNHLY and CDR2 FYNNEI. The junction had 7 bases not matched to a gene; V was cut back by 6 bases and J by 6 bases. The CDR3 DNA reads TGTGCCAGCAGACCAGAGACAGGGCATGGCTACACCTTC. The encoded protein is CASRPETGHGYTF. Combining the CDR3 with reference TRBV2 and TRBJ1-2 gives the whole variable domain EPEVTQTPSHQVTQMGQEVILRCVPISNHLYFYWYRQILGQKVEFLVSFYNNEISEKSEIFDDQFSVERPDGSNFTLKIRSTKLEDSAMYFCASRPETGHGYTFGSGTRLTVV.

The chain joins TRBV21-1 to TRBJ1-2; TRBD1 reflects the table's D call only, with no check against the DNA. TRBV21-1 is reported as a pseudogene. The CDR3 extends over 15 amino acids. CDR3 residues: CASSKGPTGGGGYTF. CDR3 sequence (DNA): TGTGCCAGCAGCAAAGGTCCGACAGGGGGCGGTGGCTACACCTTC.

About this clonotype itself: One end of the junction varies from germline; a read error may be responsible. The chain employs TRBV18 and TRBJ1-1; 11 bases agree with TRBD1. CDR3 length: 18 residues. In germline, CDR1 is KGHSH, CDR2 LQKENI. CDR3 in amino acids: CASSWERTGGMMNTEAFF. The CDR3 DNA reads TGTGCCAGCTCATGGGAAAGGACAGGGGGCATGATGAACACCGAAGCTTTCTTT.

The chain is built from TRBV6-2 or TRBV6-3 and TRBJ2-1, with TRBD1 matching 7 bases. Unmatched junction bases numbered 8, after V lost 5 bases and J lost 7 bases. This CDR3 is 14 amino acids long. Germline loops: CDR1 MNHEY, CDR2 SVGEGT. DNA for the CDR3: TGTGCCAGCAGTGTTAACCTACAGGGGAATGAGCAGTTCTTC. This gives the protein CASSVNLQGNEQFF.

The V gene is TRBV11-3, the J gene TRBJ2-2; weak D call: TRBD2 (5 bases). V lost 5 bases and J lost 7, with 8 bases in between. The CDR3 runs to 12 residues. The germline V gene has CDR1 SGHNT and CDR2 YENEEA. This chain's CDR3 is CASSPGGGELFF. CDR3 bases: TGTGCCAGCAGCCCCGGAGGCGGGGAGCTGTTTTTT.